This T cell receptor (beta chain) appears in the sequencing data of a study of cytomegalovirus exposure and HLA in healthy donors. Whole-study results and caveats: What was likely a sequencing artifact was a cluster of highly shared sequence variants. In the analysis, some V segments, TRBV6-2 and TRBV6-3 included, were excluded as indistinguishable. TCR sequences were mostly rare, though some public TCRs occurred in many donors. The sole available immune exposure information was CMV serostatus.

The primer mix had 60 Vbeta and 13 Jbeta primers. Profiled with immunoSEQ multiplex PCR; TCRdb holds only in-frame clones, not every one. The data hold about 35,000 clones, with around 76% observed a single time. V lost 5 bases, J lost 0 bases, and 4 bases stayed unmatched. The germline CDR1 and CDR2 sequences are SGHAT and FQNNGV. CDR3 length equals 15 residues. As concerns this clone: Its antigen is not known.

Sample: PBMCs. This receptor was obtained from a woman aged 30 to 39 in good health and CMV-seropositive. The V gene is TRBV11-2, the J gene TRBJ1-5, with 7 bases lining up with TRBD1. Written as DNA, the CDR3 is TGTGCCAGCAGCCGTGGACAGGTTAGCAATCAGCCCCAGCATTTT. Translation gives CASSRGQVSNQPQHF.